This T cell receptor beta chain was sequenced in a study of blood T cell repertoires in COVID-19. In the study overall: Samples taken during acute and convalescent COVID-19 were collected in the United States, Italy and Spain. Sample material is recorded as cDNA or gDNA derived from T cells, B-cell-depleted T cells, or PBMCs.

The length of the CDR3 is 12 residues. CDR1 SEHNR and CDR2 FQNEAQ come from the germline V gene (reference sequence). The V gene end was trimmed by 11 bases and the J gene end by 7 bases; junction bases not matched to a gene: 8. Per the authors' pipeline: Estimates of nucleated cell counts were drawn from the amplification of reference gene primers. Profiled with immunoSEQ multiplex PCR; TCRdb holds only in-frame clones, not every one. That table is the source of V, J and clone size, and D and trimming were worked out from the DNA. The sample yields about 250,000 clones, roughly 88% seen once. This TCR was sampled from a woman in her thirties or forties who had recovered from COVID-19. Sample: peripheral blood. This chain uses TRBV7-9 with TRBJ1-2, with 9 bases identical to TRBD1. The CDR3 bases are TGTGCCTCACAGGGGGCAATCTCTGGCTACACCTTC. This sequence encodes CASQGAISGYTF.